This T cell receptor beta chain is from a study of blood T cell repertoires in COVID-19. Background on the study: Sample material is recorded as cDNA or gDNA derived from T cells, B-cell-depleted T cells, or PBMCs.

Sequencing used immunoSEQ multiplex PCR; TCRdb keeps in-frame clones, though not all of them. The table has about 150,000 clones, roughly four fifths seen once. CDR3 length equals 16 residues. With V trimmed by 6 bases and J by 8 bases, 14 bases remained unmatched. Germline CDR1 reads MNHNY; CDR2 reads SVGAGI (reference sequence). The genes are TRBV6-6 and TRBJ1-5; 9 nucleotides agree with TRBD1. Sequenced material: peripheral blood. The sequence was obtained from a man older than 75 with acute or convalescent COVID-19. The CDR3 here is CASRKGLQGAGKPQHF. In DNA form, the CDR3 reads TGTGCCAGCAGAAAAGGGTTACAGGGGGCTGGAAAGCCCCAGCATTTT.